This entry describes one T cell receptor (beta chain). The sample holds many counts of this clone. No antigen is known for it. No quality values exist for individual bases; no much larger clone is one base distant. The data are from a study of OX40 agonist ivuxolimab in advanced cancers. As for the study more broadly: Ivuxolimab, which targeted the costimulatory receptor OX40 (CD134), was an agonistic, fully human IgG2 monoclonal antibody. Intravenous ivuxolimab was administered to patients every 2 weeks at six dose levels: 0.01, 0.1, 0.3, 1.5, 3 and 10 mg/kg. Among the roughly 50 dose-escalation patients, some 20 had hepatocellular carcinoma, approximately 15 melanoma, 9 renal cell carcinoma and 9 head and neck cancer. In the dose-escalation cohort, roughly 80% of patients were male, and the mean age was around 60 years, with a range of roughly 23 to 85. Prior anti-PD-1, anti-PD-L1 or anti-CTLA-4 therapy was permitted, and less than 45% of dose-escalation patients had received checkpoint inhibitors. Three dose-escalation patients achieved partial responses, one with hepatocellular carcinoma and two with cutaneous melanoma. Peripheral TCRbeta sequencing aimed to test whether ivuxolimab altered TCR sequence diversity and caused clonal T-cell expansion. The paper describes the monotherapy dose-escalation part (N of about 55 patients) of the phase I trial of ivuxolimab. Summary of the overall study and its limitations: Antigen specificity was not determined for the clonally expanded peripheral T cells. Low levels of normalized T-cell clonal expansion were also seen in some patients who did not respond. At doses of 0.1 to 3.0 mg/kg, clonal expansion of both CD4+ and CD8+ blood T cells was observed from baseline to week 6. After ivuxolimab, CD8+ T cells had more expanded clones than CD4+ T cells on average. In the 0.1-3.0 mg/kg groups, partial responders had among the lowest normalized peripheral clonal expansion, particularly in CD8+ T cells.

Genomic DNA was extracted from sorted cells for sequencing of the TCRbeta CDR3 region. The immunoSEQ Assay was used to sequence the TCRbeta CDR3 regions. TCRdb holds this immuneACCESS table with in-frame rearrangements only. Some clones are missing; in checked studies, unresolved V genes explain under half, and the rest has no known cause. This sample comprises tens of thousands of clones, around nine tenths of them detected only once. The ten largest clones add up to just over 0.75% of the sample. Via the germline V gene, CDR1 is SGHAT and CDR2 FQNNGV. V loses 0 bases, J loses 4 bases, and the germline ends lie 15 bases apart. CDR3 length: 16 amino acids, cysteine to phenylalanine. CDR3 DNA only is kept here, 48 bases in frame from base 1. The trial excluded patients who had a history of autoimmune disease or were on systemic immunosuppression. In every dose cohort, peripheral blood was drawn for TCR sequencing at baseline, cycle 4 day 1, and cycle 7 day 1. Samples were obtained from an open-label, multicenter, first-in-human phase I dose-escalation trial of ivuxolimab. Adults with locally advanced or metastatic melanoma, renal cell, hepatocellular, or head and neck squamous cell carcinoma were enrolled in the trial. Before TCR sequencing, CD4+ T cells and CD8+ T cells were sorted from peripheral blood as separate populations.

The sample was CD4+ or CD8+ T cells sorted from blood, taken in a trial of the OX40 agonist ivuxolimab. This clonotype was sampled from an adult with an advanced solid tumor such as melanoma, head and neck, liver or kidney cancer. The chain is made from TRBV11-2 and TRBJ1-1; D gene: possibly TRBD1, on 5 matching bases. The CDR3 protein: CASSLEFGTTRTEAFF. The sequence in DNA is TGTGCCAGCAGCTTAGAATTCGGGACCACGCGCACTGAAGCTTTCTTT.